Described below is a single T cell receptor (beta chain) sequence and its context. J gave up 4 bases and V 4 bases, and 7 bases lay outside the gene matches. CDR1 and CDR2 (germline): SGHRS, YFSETQ. The CDR3 runs 14 residues. This record belongs to a study of blood T cells in healthy people across ages. For the second PCR, which ran for about 7 to 11 cycles, a sample-barcoded 5' primer and a J-beta primer mix were used. The authors tagged each cDNA molecule using a template-switch adaptor with 12 random nucleotides. Using its own MiXCR run on the 5' RACE reads, TCRdb lists one record per CDR3 protein. This sample carries under 950,000 distinct CDR3 sequences, 20% to 25% of them seen once, and the ten largest clones take roughly 22%.

The gene calls are TRBV5-1 and TRBJ2-5; 7 nucleotides agree with TRBD1. The TCR originated in a man between 65 and 85 years old in good health. Material: blood. The CDR3 region has the DNA TGCGCCAGCAGCGCAGGACAGGTCAGAGAGACCCAGTACTTC. It is translated as CASSAGQVRETQYF. Full variable domain (rest looked up from reference TRBV5-1 and TRBJ2-5): KAGVTQTPRYLIKTRGQQVTLSCSPISGHRSVSWYQQTPGQGLQFLFEYFSETQRNKGNFPGRFSGRQFSNSRSEMNVSTLELGDSALYLCASSAGQVRETQYFGPGTRLLVL.